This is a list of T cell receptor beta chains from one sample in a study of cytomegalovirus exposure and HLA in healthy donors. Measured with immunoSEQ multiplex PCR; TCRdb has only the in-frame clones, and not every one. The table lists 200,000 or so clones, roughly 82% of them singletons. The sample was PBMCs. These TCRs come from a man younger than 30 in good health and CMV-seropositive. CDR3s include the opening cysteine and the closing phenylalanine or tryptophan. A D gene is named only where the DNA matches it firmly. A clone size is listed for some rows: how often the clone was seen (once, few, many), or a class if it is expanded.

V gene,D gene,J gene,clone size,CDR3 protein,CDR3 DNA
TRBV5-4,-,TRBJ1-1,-,CASSMGPQGLNTEAFF,TGTGCCAGCAGCATGGGCCCACAGGGACTGAACACTGAAGCTTTCTTT
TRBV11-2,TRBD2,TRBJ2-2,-,CASSLGTRGGGELFF,TGTGCCAGCAGCCTCGGGACTAGAGGAGGCGGGGAGCTGTTTTTT
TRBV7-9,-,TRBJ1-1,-,CASSRGGNTEAFF,TGTGCCAGCAGCAGGGGGGGAAACACTGAAGCTTTCTTT
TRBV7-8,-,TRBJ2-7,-,CASSPGESYEQYF,TGTGCCAGCAGCCCGGGGGAGTCCTACGAGCAGTACTTC
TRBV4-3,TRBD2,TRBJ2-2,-,CASSQVLAGVGTGELFF,TGCGCCAGCAGCCAAGTACTAGCGGGAGTTGGCACCGGGGAGCTGTTTTTT
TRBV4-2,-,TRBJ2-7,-,CASSTSRGATAQQYF,TGTGCCAGCAGCACCTCCAGGGGGGCAACGGCACAGCAGTACTTC
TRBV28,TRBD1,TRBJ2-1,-,CASHPNGQGALGEQFF,TGTGCCAGCCACCCAAACGGACAGGGGGCGTTGGGTGAGCAGTTCTTC
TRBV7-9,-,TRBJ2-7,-,CASSHVSVYEQYF,TGTGCCAGCAGCCACGTGAGCGTCTACGAGCAGTACTTC
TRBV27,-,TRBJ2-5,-,CASSLGGTQYF,TGTGCCAGCAGCCTGGGGGGGACCCAGTACTTC
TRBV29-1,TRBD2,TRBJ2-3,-,CSVGGGRGGTDTQYF,TGCAGCGTTGGGGGCGGGAGAGGCGGCACAGATACGCAGTATTTT
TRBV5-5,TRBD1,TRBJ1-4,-,CASSPIIQGAGEKLFF,TGTGCCAGCAGCCCAATTATCCAGGGGGCCGGGGAAAAACTGTTTTTT
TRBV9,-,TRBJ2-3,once,CASSVAQTTSTQYF,TGTGCCAGCAGCGTAGCCCAAACTACTAGTACGCAGTATTTT
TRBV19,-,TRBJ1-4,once,CASSRESAQGHEKLFF,TGTGCCAGTAGTAGGGAGTCGGCGCAGGGGCATGAAAAACTGTTTTTT
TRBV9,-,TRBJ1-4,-,CASSAANVGVNEKLFF,TGTGCCAGCAGCGCCGCGAATGTTGGAGTTAATGAAAAACTGTTTTTT
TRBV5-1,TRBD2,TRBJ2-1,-,CASSIGTSGSRNNEQFF,TGCGCCAGCAGCATTGGGACCAGCGGGAGTCGCAACAATGAGCAGTTCTTC
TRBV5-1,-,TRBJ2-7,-,CASTLSGYEQYF,TGCGCCAGCACCCTTAGCGGTTACGAGCAGTACTTC
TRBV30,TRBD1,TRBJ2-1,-,CAWSPNDRGQFF,TGTGCCTGGAGTCCTAACGACAGGGGCCAGTTCTTC
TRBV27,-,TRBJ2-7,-,CATSQGSYEQYF,TGTGCCACCTCTCAGGGGTCCTACGAGCAGTACTTC
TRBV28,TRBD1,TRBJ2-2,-,CASRGSRQGNTGELFF,TGTGCCAGCAGGGGGTCCCGACAGGGCAACACCGGGGAGCTGTTTTTT
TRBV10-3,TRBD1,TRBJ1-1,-,CAIMTGGWDTEAFF,TGTGCCATCATGACAGGGGGTTGGGACACTGAAGCTTTCTTT
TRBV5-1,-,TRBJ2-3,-,CASSLAQGDSTDTQYF,TGCGCCAGCAGCTTGGCACAGGGTGATAGCACAGATACGCAGTATTTT
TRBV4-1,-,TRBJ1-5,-,CASSQDLRKGLGNQPQHF,TGCGCCAGCAGCCAAGATCTCAGAAAGGGGCTGGGCAATCAGCCCCAGCATTTT
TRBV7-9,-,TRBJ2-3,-,CASPRAGDPTDTQYF,TGTGCCAGCCCTCGGGCGGGCGACCCCACAGATACGCAGTATTTT
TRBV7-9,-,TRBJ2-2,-,CASSPRGINTGELFF,TGTGCCAGCAGCCCAAGGGGGATTAACACCGGGGAGCTGTTTTTT
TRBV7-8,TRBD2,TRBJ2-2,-,CASSFQGLARTGELFF,TGTGCCAGCAGCTTCCAAGGACTAGCGCGCACCGGGGAGCTGTTTTTT
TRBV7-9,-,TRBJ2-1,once,CASSLRQYNEQFF,TGTGCCAGCAGCCTCCGACAGTACAATGAGCAGTTCTTC
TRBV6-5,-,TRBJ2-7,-,CASSHTGSHEQYF,TGTGCCAGCAGTCATACAGGGTCCCACGAGCAGTACTTC